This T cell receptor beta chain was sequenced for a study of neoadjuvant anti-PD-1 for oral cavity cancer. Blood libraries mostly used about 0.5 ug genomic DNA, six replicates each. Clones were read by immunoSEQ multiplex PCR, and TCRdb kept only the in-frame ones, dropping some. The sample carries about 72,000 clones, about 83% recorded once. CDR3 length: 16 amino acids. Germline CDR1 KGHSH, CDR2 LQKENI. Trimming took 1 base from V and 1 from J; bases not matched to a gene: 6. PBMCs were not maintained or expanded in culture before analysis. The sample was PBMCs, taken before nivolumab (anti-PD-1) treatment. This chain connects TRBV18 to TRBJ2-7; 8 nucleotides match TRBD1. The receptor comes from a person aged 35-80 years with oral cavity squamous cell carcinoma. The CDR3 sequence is CASSPLEGDRSYEQYF. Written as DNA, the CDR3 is TGTGCCAGCTCACCACTGGAGGGGGACAGGTCCTACGAGCAGTACTTC.